One sample yielded the 11 T cell receptor beta chains listed below, sequenced in a study of radiotherapy plus CTLA-4 blockade in lung cancer. Measured with immunoSEQ multiplex PCR; TCRdb has only the in-frame clones, and not every one. The sample lists roughly 32,000 clones; roughly 79% were seen once. Sequencing used peripheral blood, obtained from a patient treated with radiotherapy plus ipilimumab. These receptors all stem from a human donor with non-small cell lung cancer that progressed on radiotherapy plus ipilimumab.

This chain joins TRBV7-3 and TRBJ2-6; 11 bases map to TRBD1. This CDR3 is 21 amino acids long. Unmatched junction bases numbered 15, after V lost 5 bases and J lost 0 bases. Germline CDR1 and CDR2: SGHTA and FQGTGA. CDR3 amino acids: CASSISWDRGTPSSGANVLTF. In DNA, the CDR3 is TGTGCCAGCAGCATTTCCTGGGACAGGGGGACCCCCAGCTCTGGGGCCAACGTCCTGACTTTC.

This clone was recorded a few times. The V call is TRBV7-6, the J call TRBJ2-2; no clear D. V was trimmed by 5 bases and J by 6 bases, leaving 7 bases between them. CDR1 is SGHVS and CDR2 is FNYEAQ in the germline V gene. The length of the CDR3 is 12 residues. This chain's CDR3 is CASSDLPGELFF. The CDR3 coding sequence is TGTGCCAGCAGCGATCTACCCGGGGAGCTGTTTTTT.

This clone was observed a few times. The rearrangement uses TRBV19 and TRBJ2-3, with D possibly TRBD1 on 5 matching bases. Between the trimmed V and J ends, which lost 3 bases and 2 bases, there was a span of 12 bases. The germline gives CDR1 LNHDA, CDR2 SQIVND (reference sequence). CDR3 length: 15 amino acids. For the CDR3, the DNA is TGTGCCAGTAGTATGAATGGCAGGGACACAGATACGCAGTATTTT. It encodes CASSMNGRDTDTQYF.

CDR3 sequence: CASNFGTGGYEQYF. For the CDR3, the DNA is TGTGCCAGCAACTTCGGGACAGGGGGCTACGAGCAGTACTTC. The V gene is TRBV28, the J gene TRBJ2-7; 11 nucleotides agree with TRBD1. CDR1 is MDHEN and CDR2 is SYDVKM in the germline V gene. Germline trimming cut 7 bases from V and 3 bases from J; bases unmatched to any gene: 5. The CDR3 extends over 14 amino acids.

The V and J genes are TRBV5-5 and TRBJ1-4, with 11 nucleotides matching TRBD1. CDR3 length: 17 amino acids. V gave up 4 bases and J gave up 5 bases; unmatched junction bases: 10. CDR1 SGHKS and CDR2 YYEKEE come from the germline V gene (reference sequence). The CDR3 is CASSQGQGELTNEKLFF. The CDR3 nucleotides read TGTGCCAGCAGCCAGGGACAGGGGGAGCTCACAAATGAAAAACTGTTTTTT. Complete variable domain (other parts from reference TRBV5-5 and TRBJ1-4): DAGVTQSPTHLIKTRGQQVTLRCSPISGHKSVSWYQQVLGQGPQFIFQYYEKEERGRGNFPDRFSARQFPNYSSELNVNALLLGDSALYLCASSQGQGELTNEKLFFGSGTQLSVL.

This rearrangement joins TRBV19 to TRBJ2-4; unclear D gene. From germline, CDR1 is LNHDA and CDR2 SQIVND (reference sequence). The V and J ends lost 4 bases and 0 bases respectively, with 10 bases between them. This CDR3 is built from 15 residues. The CDR3 DNA sequence: TGTGCCAGTAGTAGGGAACTCCTAGCCAAAAACATTCAGTACTTC. Residues: CASSRELLAKNIQYF.

This clone showed up just a few times. The gene calls are TRBV18 and TRBJ2-2; 9 bases line up with TRBD1. CDR1 KGHSH and CDR2 LQKENI come from the germline V gene. This CDR3 has 18 amino acids. Trimming cost V 0 bases and J 0 bases; bases outside gene matches: 5. CDR3 bases: TGTGCCAGCTCACCACCGTTCACAGGGGGCGCGAACACCGGGGAGCTGTTTTTT. It codes for CASSPPFTGGANTGELFF. Supplemented by reference TRBV18 and TRBJ2-2, the full variable domain reads NAGVMQNPRHLVRRRGQEARLRCSPMKGHSHVYWYRQLPEEGLKFMVYLQKENIIDESGMPKERFSAEFPKEGPSILRIQQVVRGDSAAYFCASSPPFTGGANTGELFFGEGSRLTVL.

The gene calls are TRBV5-1 and TRBJ2-5; TRBD2 aligns across 8 bases. CDR1 is SGHRS and CDR2 is YFSETQ in the germline V gene. The CDR3 has 16 amino acids. The V gene end was trimmed by 0 bases and the J gene end by 1 base; junction bases not matched to a gene: 5. The CDR3 bases are TGCGCCAGCAGCTTGGCCGTGGCGGGAGGCCAAGAGACCCAGTACTTC. Translating gives CASSLAVAGGQETQYF.

The rearrangement uses TRBV7-2 and TRBJ1-1; D is undetermined. This CDR3 comprises 14 residues. Per the germline V gene, CDR1 is SGHTA and CDR2 is FQGNSA. V dropped 5 bases and J dropped 0 bases, with 10 bases sitting between them. CDR3 DNA sequence: TGTGCCAGCAGCCCAGGACGGTTGAACACTGAAGCTTTCTTT. It is translated as CASSPGRLNTEAFF.

This chain joins TRBV7-2 and TRBJ1-3; D call uncertain. The CDR3 extends over 11 amino acids. Trimming removed 3 bases from V and 7 bases from J, with 4 bases in between. Germline assignment: CDR1 SGHTA and CDR2 FQGNSA. CDR3 in amino acids: CASSFYNTIYF. In DNA form, the CDR3 reads TGTGCCAGCAGCTTCTACAACACCATATATTTT.

This chain uses TRBV10-1 with TRBJ2-5, with D possibly being TRBD1 (5 bases). CDR1 and CDR2 (germline): WNHNN, SYGVQD (reference sequence). Trimming removed 4 bases at V and 7 bases at J, with 13 bases between. The CDR3 spans 13 residues. CDR3: CASSVSRQGTQYF. CDR3 DNA: TGCGCCAGCAGTGTAAGCCGTCAGGGGACCCAGTACTTC.